This T cell receptor beta chain was profiled in a study of early T cells in non-severe SARS-CoV-2 infection (dated by TCRdb to 2020 to 2023). Some background on the complete study: Because TCR sequencing was done on bulk RNA from unsorted whole blood, the alpha and beta chains could not be paired.

Library preparation employed 5' RACE. The run used a NextSeq 500. The TCR library protocol attached unique molecular identifiers to individual cDNA molecules to correct for sequencing error and PCR bias. Both TCR alpha and beta chains were sequenced, and tight co-correlation was observed between alpha and beta sequence abundances in each sample. On the authors' methods: Decombinator V4 was used to annotate the V gene, J gene and CDR3 of the TCR sequences. Expanded TCRs were defined as changing significantly between any two time points under a Poisson model with p below 0.0001. TCR abundances were normalised to the total number of TCRs sequenced in each sample and reported as counts per million. MAIT TCRs were defined by TRAV1-2 paired with TRAJ12, TRAJ20 or TRAJ33, and iNKT TCRs by TRAV10 paired with TRAJ18. VDJdb, accessed 1 November 2021, was searched for CMV, EBV and SARS-CoV-2 annotated TCRs, excluding TCRs annotated for multiple antigens. The public sequencing data were trimmed at Q25 with fastp and processed into clonotypes with MiXCR by TCRdb, which kept only in-frame beta chains. Records with the same CDR3 protein are collapsed into one entry carrying the most frequent genes and DNA. TCRdb's processing, not the authors' own work, is the source of the V and J calls. The sample table shows about 46,000 distinct CDR3 sequences, and roughly 5% are seen once. The ten largest clones take up around 5% of the sample.

The full study reports these points: VDJdb matching was skewed toward anti-spike CD8 responses, so virus-specific expansions were likely underestimated and private and CD4 specificities were missed.

Reading from cysteine to phenylalanine, the CDR3 counts 17 amino acids. Just the 51-base CDR3 DNA is kept, in frame starting at base 1. Reading the germline V gene gives CDR1 ENHRY and CDR2 SYGVKD. From V the trimming removes 2 bases and from J it removes 9 bases, while the gene matches leave 9 bases of the junction unaccounted for. This was a case-control study nested in a cohort of healthcare workers in London, UK, who had nasopharyngeal swab PCR tests and blood samples taken every week. Healthcare workers were recruited during the week of the UK lockdown, between 23 and 31 March 2020, and followed weekly for up to roughly 16 weeks. Turning to this clonotype: Its antigen remains unidentified. No qualities accompany the bases; no much larger clone lies one base away.

This clonotype was sampled from an adult who was a healthcare worker with PCR-confirmed SARS-CoV-2 infection or an uninfected control (not recorded which). This material consisted of whole blood, taken at baseline. The V gene is TRBV10-3 and the J gene is TRBJ2-1; the junction holds 14 bases that match TRBD2. CDR3 sequence: CAISERSGLAGDGEQFF. The nucleotide sequence is TGTGCCATCAGTGAGCGCTCGGGACTAGCGGGAGACGGTGAGCAGTTCTTC.